The 14 T cell receptor beta chains reported below all come from one sample, sequenced in a study of blood T cells in healthy people across ages. Combining a sample-barcoded 5' primer with a J-beta primer mix, a second PCR ran for 7 to 11 cycles. From the 5' RACE reads, TCRdb called clonotypes with MiXCR, one entry per CDR3 protein. There are around 600,000 distinct CDR3 sequences in the sample; around 50% occur only once, and just under 25% lies in the top ten. The specimen was blood. These receptors were taken from a man older than 75 in good health.

J is TRBJ2-6 and V is TRBV20-1; TRBD1 matches 8 bases. Per the germline V gene, CDR1 is DFQATT and CDR2 is SNEGSKA (reference sequence). V gave up 6 bases and J gave up 4 bases; unmatched junction bases: 8. This CDR3 has 15 residues. CDR3 protein: CSAGGQGYGANVLTF. CDR3 nucleotide sequence: TGCAGTGCGGGAGGACAGGGCTACGGGGCCAACGTCCTGACTTTC.

This clonotype was picked up one time. This chain connects TRBV20-1 to TRBJ1-2; D not certain. CDR1 DFQATT and CDR2 SNEGSKA come from the germline V gene (reference sequence). This CDR3 has 13 amino acids. V gave up 5 bases and J gave up 8 bases, with 18 bases separating them. CDR3 bases: TGCAGTGCTCATCTTGGACGGCCGGGGGGCTACACCTTC. Its translation is CSAHLGRPGGYTF.

J is TRBJ1-5 and V is TRBV28; TRBD1 might be the D (6 bases). Germline lookup yields CDR1 MDHEN and CDR2 SYDVKM. With 1 base removed from V and 6 bases from J, the gap between germline ends came to 13 bases. This CDR3 region has 15 residues. The CDR3 is CASSLSGDIPQPQHF. Written as DNA, the CDR3 is TGTGCCAGCAGTTTATCTGGGGACATCCCTCAGCCCCAGCATTTT.

This clonotype was seen repeatedly, ten times or more. The CDR3 DNA reads as TGTGCCAGCAGTAAGAACATCGAGGCTTTCTTT. The encoded protein is CASSKNIEAFF. This sequence joins TRBV6-6 and TRBJ1-1; D gene unclear. V lost 5 bases and J lost 11, with 12 bases in between. The V gene's germline CDR1 is MNHNY and CDR2 SVGAGI (reference sequence). The CDR3 totals 11 residues.

The chain couples TRBV6-5 to TRBJ1-2; D remains ambiguous. The CDR3 is made up of 16 amino acids. Trimming pared 0 bases from V and 4 bases from J, leaving 15 bases between. Germline CDR1 reads MNHEY; CDR2 reads SVGAGI. The CDR3 loop is CASSYSKGRDPYGYTF. CDR3 coding DNA: TGTGCCAGCAGTTACTCGAAGGGAAGGGATCCCTATGGCTACACCTTC.

The rearrangement links TRBV20-1 to TRBJ2-7, with TRBD1 matching over 7 bases. The CDR3 has 13 residues. Trimming removed 6 bases from V and 3 bases from J; junction bases left unmatched: 8. CDR1 is DFQATT, CDR2 SNEGSKA, per germline (reference sequence). DNA for the CDR3: TGCAGTGCGAGGGACAGTGTAATCTACGAGCAGTACTTC. Translating it yields CSARDSVIYEQYF.

V gene TRBV20-1 combines with J gene TRBJ1-4; D is uncertain. Germline V gene data show CDR1 as DFQATT and CDR2 as SNEGSKA (reference sequence). CDR3 size: 14 residues. V was trimmed by 1 base and J by 5 bases, leaving 11 bases between them. CDR3 sequence: CSARVVTDNEKLFF. DNA of the CDR3: TGCAGTGCTAGAGTGGTCACGGACAATGAAAAACTGTTTTTT.

The J gene is TRBJ1-1, the V gene TRBV25-1, with D unclear. Germline CDR1 MGHDK, CDR2 SYGVNS. V lost 2 bases to trimming and J lost 1 base, with 17 bases between them. This CDR3 contains 17 residues. Here the CDR3 reads CASSETGSGNRNTEAFF. CDR3 coding DNA: TGTGCCAGCAGTGAAACGGGGTCGGGTAATAGGAACACTGAAGCTTTCTTT.

V usage is TRBV20-1 and J usage is TRBJ1-2, with TRBD1 matching 9 bases. CDR3 length equals 17 residues. The germline gives CDR1 DFQATT, CDR2 SNEGSKA (reference sequence). V shed 1 base, J shed 7 bases, and the junction held 16 bases outside the gene matches. The CDR3 is CSARALKNLDRGSGYTF. For the CDR3, the DNA is TGCAGTGCTAGAGCTCTCAAAAACCTAGACAGGGGGAGTGGCTACACCTTC.

The J gene is TRBJ1-1, the V gene TRBV11-1; D may be TRBD1 (5 bases). The germline gives CDR1 SGHAT, CDR2 FQDESV (reference sequence). Trimming pared 5 bases from V and 7 bases from J, leaving 20 bases between. This CDR3 has 15 residues. The CDR3 DNA is TGTGCCAGCAGCGCCTGGGGCAGAAGCGTTAATGAAGCTTTCTTT. Protein product: CASSAWGRSVNEAFF.

This clonotype was observed a few times. The chain couples TRBV7-2 to TRBJ2-5; 11 positions match TRBD2. The CDR3 is 16 residues long. Germline CDR1 and CDR2: SGHTA and FQGNSA. V was clipped by 0 bases and J by 2 bases; unmatched bases: 2. The CDR3, as DNA: TGTGCCAGCAGCTTAGCGGGACTAGCGGTACAAGAGACCCAGTACTTC. Encoded protein: CASSLAGLAVQETQYF. The whole variable domain, filled in from reference TRBV7-2 and TRBJ2-5, reads GAGVSQSPSNKVTEKGKDVELRCDPISGHTALYWYRQSLGQGLEFLIYFQGNSAPDKSGLPSDRFSAERTGGSVSTLTIQRTQQEDSAVYLCASSLAGLAVQETQYFGPGTRLLVL.

This clonotype showed up just a few times. Here the CDR3 reads CSAIYGYQPQHF. The DNA of the CDR3 is TGCAGTGCCATCTACGGATATCAGCCCCAGCATTTT. The V and J genes are TRBV20-1 and TRBJ1-5, with D uncertain. The CDR3 totals 12 residues. CDR1 and CDR2 (germline): DFQATT, SNEGSKA (reference sequence). V lost 6 bases and J 5 bases, leaving 11 bases between the germline ends.

The V and J genes are TRBV20-1 and TRBJ2-7; 8 bases agree with TRBD2. Germline V lookup: CDR1 DFQATT, CDR2 SNEGSKA (reference sequence). V shed 5 bases and J 2 bases; nucleotides not matched to a gene: 8. This CDR3 has 14 amino acids. The CDR3 DNA reads TGCAGTGCTCGCCCGGGACTAGGTCCCTACGAGCAGTACTTC. Protein product: CSARPGLGPYEQYF.

The chain links TRBV2 to TRBJ2-2; the match to TRBD2 covers 9 bases. V was pared by 2 bases and J by 5 bases, with 6 bases of the junction left unmatched. In germline, CDR1 is SNHLY, CDR2 FYNNEI. CDR3 size: 16 residues. The CDR3 spells CASSEWAGGRTGELFF. CDR3 DNA sequence: TGTGCCAGCAGTGAATGGGCGGGAGGGCGTACCGGGGAGCTGTTTTTT.